The clone carrying this TCR beta chain was recorded many times. Its specificity is unknown. The source of the sample is a study of CD8 T cells in ankylosing spondylitis. Points from the study as a whole: Disease-linked clones, CD8+, were relatively rare in peripheral blood. Reactive arthritis synovial fluid and blood previously showed some of these motif variants. One TCR beta motif, made up of several highly homologous variants, appeared characteristic of ankylosing spondylitis blood. Within matched ankylosing spondylitis synovial fluid, disease-linked clones were reportedly significantly enriched.

The V gene's germline CDR1 is SGHRS and CDR2 YFSETQ. CDR3 length: 13 amino acids. Deletions cut 5 bases from V and 0 bases from J, with 5 bases between. TCRdb reprocessed the 5' RACE reads with MiXCR, giving one entry per CDR3 protein. The repertoire holds under 250,000 distinct CDR3 sequences, with around 8% as singletons. The sample consisted of blood, either unsorted or a sorted T cell fraction (not recorded which). The chain uses TRBV5-1 and TRBJ1-4; D unclear. This receptor was taken from a female donor with ankylosing spondylitis or in good health (not recorded which). The CDR3: CASRGATNEKLFF. The CDR3 DNA is TGCGCCAGCAGGGGTGCAACTAATGAAAAACTGTTTTTT. Full variable domain (missing parts from reference TRBV5-1 and TRBJ1-4): KAGVTQTPRYLIKTRGQQVTLSCSPISGHRSVSWYQQTPGQGLQFLFEYFSETQRNKGNFPGRFSGRQFSNSRSEMNVSTLELGDSALYLCASRGATNEKLFFGSGTQLSVL.